This TCR beta chain was obtained from a study of blood T cells in healthy people across ages. Study information: The capture of about one barcoded beta molecule per two T cells was achieved by template switching.

Then a second PCR, running roughly 7 to 11 cycles, was carried out with a sample-barcoded 5' primer and a J-beta primer mix. MiXCR was run by TCRdb on the 5' RACE reads, yielding one entry per CDR3 protein. The sample consists of fewer than 1,000,000 distinct CDR3 sequences, under 45% of them appearing once. With respect to this clonotype: Relative to the germline gene, one junction end is altered; a read error may explain this.

Germline lookup yields CDR1 SGHDN and CDR2 FVKESK. The CDR3 totals 13 residues. The material sequenced was blood. This receptor was obtained from a man between 60 and 75 years old in good health. This chain uses TRBV14 with TRBJ2-7, with D unresolved. CDR3: CASSRTVNYERYF. CDR3 bases: TGTGCCAGCAGCAGGACCGTGAACTACGAGCGGTACTTC.